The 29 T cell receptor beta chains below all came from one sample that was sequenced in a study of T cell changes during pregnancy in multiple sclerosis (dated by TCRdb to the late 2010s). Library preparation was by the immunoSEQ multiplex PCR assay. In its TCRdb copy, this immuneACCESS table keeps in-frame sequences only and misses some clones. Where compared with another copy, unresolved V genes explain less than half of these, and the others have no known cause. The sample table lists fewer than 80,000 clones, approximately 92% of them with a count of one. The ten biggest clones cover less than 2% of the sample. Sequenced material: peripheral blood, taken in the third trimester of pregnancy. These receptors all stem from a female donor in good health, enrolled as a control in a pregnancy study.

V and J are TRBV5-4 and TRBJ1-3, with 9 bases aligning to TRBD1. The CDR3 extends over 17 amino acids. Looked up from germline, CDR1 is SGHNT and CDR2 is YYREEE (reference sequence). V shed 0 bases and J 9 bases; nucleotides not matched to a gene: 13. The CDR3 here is CASSLGSSRQGGRTIYF. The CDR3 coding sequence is TGTGCCAGCAGCTTGGGAAGTTCGAGACAGGGGGGACGCACCATATATTTT.

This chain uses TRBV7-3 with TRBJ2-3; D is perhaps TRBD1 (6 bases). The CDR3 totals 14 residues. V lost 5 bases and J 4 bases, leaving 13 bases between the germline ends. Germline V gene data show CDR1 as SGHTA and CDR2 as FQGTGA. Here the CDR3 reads CASSPGAGPDTQYF. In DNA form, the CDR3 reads TGTGCCAGCAGCCCAGGGGCCGGGCCAGATACGCAGTATTTT.

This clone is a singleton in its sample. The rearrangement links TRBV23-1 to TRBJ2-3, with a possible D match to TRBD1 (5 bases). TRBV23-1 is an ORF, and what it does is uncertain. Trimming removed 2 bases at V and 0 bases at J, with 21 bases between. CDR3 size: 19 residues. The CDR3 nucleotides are TGCGCCAGCAGTCAAATTTCGCTCTGCGACAGTTCTAGCACAGATACGCAGTATTTT. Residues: CASSQISLCDSSSTDTQYF.

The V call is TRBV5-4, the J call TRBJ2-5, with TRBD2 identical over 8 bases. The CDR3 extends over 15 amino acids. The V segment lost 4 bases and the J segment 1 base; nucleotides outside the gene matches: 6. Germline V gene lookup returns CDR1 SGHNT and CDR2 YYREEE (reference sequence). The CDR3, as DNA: TGTGCCAGCAGCCGGGAGGGGAAAGGCCAAGAGACCCAGTACTTC. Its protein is CASSREGKGQETQYF.

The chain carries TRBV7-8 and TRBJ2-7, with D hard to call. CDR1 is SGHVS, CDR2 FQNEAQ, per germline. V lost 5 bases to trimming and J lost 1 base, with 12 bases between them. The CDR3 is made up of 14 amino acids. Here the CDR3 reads CASSPMPGSYEQYF. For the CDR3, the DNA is TGTGCCAGCAGCCCAATGCCAGGTTCCTACGAGCAGTACTTC.

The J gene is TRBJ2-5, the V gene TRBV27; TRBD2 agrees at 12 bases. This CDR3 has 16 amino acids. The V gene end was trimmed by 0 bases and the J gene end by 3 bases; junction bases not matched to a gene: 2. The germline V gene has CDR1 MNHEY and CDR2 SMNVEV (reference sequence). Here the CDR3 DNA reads TGTGCCAGCAGTTTATCGACTAGCGGGAGTAAAGAGACCCAGTACTTC. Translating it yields CASSLSTSGSKETQYF.

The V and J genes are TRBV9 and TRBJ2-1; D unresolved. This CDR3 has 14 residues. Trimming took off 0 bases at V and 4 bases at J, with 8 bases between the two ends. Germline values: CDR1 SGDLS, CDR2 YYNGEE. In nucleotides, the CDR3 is TGTGCCAGCAGCGTAGGAGGATCATACAATGAGCAGTTCTTC. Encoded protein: CASSVGGSYNEQFF. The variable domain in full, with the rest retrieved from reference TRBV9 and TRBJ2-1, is DSGVTQTPKHLITATGQRVTLRCSPRSGDLSVYWYQQSLDQGLQFLIQYYNGEERAKGNILERFSAQQFPDLHSELNLSSLELGDSALYFCASSVGGSYNEQFFGPGTRLTVL.

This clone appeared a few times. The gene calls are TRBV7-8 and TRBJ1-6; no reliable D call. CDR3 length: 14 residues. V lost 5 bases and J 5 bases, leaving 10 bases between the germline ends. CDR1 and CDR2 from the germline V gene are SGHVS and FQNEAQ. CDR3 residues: CASSRQADNSPLHF. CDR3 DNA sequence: TGTGCCAGCAGCCGTCAGGCCGATAATTCACCCCTCCACTTT.

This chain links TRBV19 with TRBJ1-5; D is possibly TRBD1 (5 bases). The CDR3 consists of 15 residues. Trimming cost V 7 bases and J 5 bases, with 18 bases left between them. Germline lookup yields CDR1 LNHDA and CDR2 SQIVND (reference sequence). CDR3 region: CASTTSGAGYQPQHF. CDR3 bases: TGTGCCAGTACCACAAGTGGGGCGGGGTATCAGCCCCAGCATTTT.

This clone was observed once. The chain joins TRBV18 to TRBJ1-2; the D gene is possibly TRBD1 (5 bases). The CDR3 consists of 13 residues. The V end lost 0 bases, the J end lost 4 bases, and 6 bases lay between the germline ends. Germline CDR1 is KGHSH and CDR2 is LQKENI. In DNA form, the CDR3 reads TGTGCCAGCTCACCACCCGGGGGCTATGGCTACACCTTC. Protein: CASSPPGGYGYTF. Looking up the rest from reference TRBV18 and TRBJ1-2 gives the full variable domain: NAGVMQNPRHLVRRRGQEARLRCSPMKGHSHVYWYRQLPEEGLKFMVYLQKENIIDESGMPKERFSAEFPKEGPSILRIQQVVRGDSAAYFCASSPPGGYGYTFGSGTRLTVV.

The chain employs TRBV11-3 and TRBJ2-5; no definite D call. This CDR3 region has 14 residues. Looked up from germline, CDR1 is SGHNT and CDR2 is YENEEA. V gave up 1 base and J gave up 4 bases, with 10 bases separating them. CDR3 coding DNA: TGTGCCAGCAGCTTAGGCGGTGGCGGAGAGACCCAGTACTTC. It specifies CASSLGGGGETQYF.

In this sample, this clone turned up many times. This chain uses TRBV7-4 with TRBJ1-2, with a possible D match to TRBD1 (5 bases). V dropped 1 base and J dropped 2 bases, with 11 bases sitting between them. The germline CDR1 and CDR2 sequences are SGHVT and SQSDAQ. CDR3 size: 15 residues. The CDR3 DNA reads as TGTGCCAGCAGCTTAGTTCCAGGGCCCAACTATGGCTACACCTTC. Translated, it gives CASSLVPGPNYGYTF. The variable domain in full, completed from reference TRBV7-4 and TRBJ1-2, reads GAGVSQSPRYKVAKRGRDVALRCDSISGHVTLYWYRQTLGQGSEVLTYSQSDAQRDKSGRPSGRFSAERPERSVSTLKIQRTEQGDSAVYLCASSLVPGPNYGYTFGSGTRLTVV.

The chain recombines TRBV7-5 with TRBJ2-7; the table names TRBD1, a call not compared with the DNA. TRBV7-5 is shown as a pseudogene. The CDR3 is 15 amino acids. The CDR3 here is CARSSTVQGSYEQYF. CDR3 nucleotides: TGTGCCAGAAGCTCGACAGTGCAAGGCTCCTACGAGCAGTACTTC.

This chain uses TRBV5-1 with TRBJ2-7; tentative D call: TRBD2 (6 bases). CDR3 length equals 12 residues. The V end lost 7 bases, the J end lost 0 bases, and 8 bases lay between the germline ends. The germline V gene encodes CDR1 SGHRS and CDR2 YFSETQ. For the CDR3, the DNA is TGCGCCAGCCGGGACTCCTCCTACGAGCAGTACTTC. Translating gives CASRDSSYEQYF. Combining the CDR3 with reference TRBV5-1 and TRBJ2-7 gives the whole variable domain KAGVTQTPRYLIKTRGQQVTLSCSPISGHRSVSWYQQTPGQGLQFLFEYFSETQRNKGNFPGRFSGRQFSNSRSEMNVSTLELGDSALYLCASRDSSYEQYFGPGTRLTVT.

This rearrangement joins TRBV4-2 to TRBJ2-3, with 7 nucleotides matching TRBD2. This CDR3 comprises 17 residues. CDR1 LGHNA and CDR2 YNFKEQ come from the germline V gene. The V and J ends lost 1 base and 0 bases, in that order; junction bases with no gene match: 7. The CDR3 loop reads CASSQVLARASTDTQYF. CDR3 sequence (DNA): TGTGCCAGCAGCCAAGTACTAGCGAGGGCTAGCACAGATACGCAGTATTTT.

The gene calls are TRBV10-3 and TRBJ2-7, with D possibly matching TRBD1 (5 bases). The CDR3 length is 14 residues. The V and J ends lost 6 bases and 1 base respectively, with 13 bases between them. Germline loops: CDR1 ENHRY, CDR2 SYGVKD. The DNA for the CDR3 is TGTGCCATCAGACTCGGACAAAATTCCTACGAGCAGTACTTC. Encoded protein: CAIRLGQNSYEQYF.

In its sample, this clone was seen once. In DNA form, the CDR3 reads TGTGCCAGCTCACCAAGGGTGGGGCGCAATTCACCCCTCCACTTT. This sequence encodes CASSPRVGRNSPLHF. The chain employs TRBV18 and TRBJ1-6, with D perhaps matching TRBD1 (5 bases). The CDR3 contains 15 residues. V lost 2 bases and J 7 bases, leaving 12 bases between the germline ends. Germline assignment: CDR1 KGHSH and CDR2 LQKENI.

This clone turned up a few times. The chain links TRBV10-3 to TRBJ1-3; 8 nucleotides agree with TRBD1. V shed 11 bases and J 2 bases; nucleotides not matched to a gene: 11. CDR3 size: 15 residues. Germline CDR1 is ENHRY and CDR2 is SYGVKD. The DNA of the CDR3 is TGTGCCTCCAGGGGACAGGCATTTACTGGAAACACCATATATTTT. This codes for CASRGQAFTGNTIYF.

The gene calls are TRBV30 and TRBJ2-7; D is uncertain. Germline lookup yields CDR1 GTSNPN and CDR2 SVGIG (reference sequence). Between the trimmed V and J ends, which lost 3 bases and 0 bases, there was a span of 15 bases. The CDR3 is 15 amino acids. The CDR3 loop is CAWSPLVASSYEQYF. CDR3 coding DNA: TGTGCCTGGAGCCCCTTAGTGGCTAGCTCCTACGAGCAGTACTTC.

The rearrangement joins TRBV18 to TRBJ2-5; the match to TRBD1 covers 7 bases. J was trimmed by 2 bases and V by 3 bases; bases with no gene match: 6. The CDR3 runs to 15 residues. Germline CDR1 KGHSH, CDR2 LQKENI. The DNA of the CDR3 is TGTGCCAGCTCACCTATATCAGGGGGACAAGAGACCCAGTACTTC. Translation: CASSPISGGQETQYF.

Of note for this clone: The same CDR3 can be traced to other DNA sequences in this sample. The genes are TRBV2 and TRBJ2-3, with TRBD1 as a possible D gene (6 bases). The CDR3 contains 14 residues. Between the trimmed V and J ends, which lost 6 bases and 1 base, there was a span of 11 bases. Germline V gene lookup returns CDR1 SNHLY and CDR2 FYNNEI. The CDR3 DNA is TGTGCCAGCAGGTCCAGGGGAGGCACAGATACGCAGTATTTT. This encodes CASRSRGGTDTQYF.

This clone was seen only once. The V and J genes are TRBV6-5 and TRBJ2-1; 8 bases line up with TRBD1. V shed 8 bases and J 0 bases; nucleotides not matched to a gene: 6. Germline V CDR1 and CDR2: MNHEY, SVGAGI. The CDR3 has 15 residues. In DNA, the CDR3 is TGTGCCAGCCATGCCGGGACAGGCTCCTACAATGAGCAGTTCTTC. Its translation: CASHAGTGSYNEQFF.

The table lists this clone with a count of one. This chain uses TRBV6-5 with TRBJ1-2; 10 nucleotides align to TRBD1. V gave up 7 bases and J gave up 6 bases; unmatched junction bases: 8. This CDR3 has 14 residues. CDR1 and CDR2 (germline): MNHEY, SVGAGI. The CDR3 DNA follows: TGTGCCAGCATCCGGCCGGGACAGGGGAATGGCTACACCTTC. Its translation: CASIRPGQGNGYTF.

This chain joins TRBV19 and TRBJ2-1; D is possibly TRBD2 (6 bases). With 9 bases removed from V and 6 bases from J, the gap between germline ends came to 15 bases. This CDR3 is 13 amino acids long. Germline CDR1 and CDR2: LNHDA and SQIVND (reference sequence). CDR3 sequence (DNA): TGTGCCAGCGGGGACTGGTACCTCAATGAGCAGTTCTTC. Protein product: CASGDWYLNEQFF.

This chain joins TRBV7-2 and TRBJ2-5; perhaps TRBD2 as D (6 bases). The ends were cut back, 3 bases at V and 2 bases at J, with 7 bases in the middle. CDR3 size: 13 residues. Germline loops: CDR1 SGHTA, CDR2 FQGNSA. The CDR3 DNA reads TGTGCCAGCAGCTTCGCGGGACAAGAGACCCAGTACTTC. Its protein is CASSFAGQETQYF.

The CDR3 loop is CASSMSGQDGYTF. In DNA form, the CDR3 reads TGTGCCAGCAGCATGTCAGGACAGGATGGCTACACCTTC. The chain is built from TRBV25-1 and TRBJ1-2, with TRBD1 identical over 7 bases. The V segment lost 6 bases and the J segment 6 bases; nucleotides outside the gene matches: 7. The CDR3 is made up of 13 amino acids. Germline V CDR1 and CDR2: MGHDK, SYGVNS.

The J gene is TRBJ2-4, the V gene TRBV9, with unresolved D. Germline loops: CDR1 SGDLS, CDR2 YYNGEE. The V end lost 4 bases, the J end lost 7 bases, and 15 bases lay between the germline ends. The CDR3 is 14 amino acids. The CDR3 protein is CASSSTVSPNIQYF. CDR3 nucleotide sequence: TGTGCCAGCAGCTCCACAGTCAGTCCCAACATTCAGTACTTC.

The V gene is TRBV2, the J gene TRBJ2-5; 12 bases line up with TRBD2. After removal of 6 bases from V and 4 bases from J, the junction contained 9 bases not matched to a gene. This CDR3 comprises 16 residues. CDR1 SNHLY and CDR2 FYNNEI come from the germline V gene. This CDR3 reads CASSEGRLAGAETQYF. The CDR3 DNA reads TGTGCCAGCAGCGAGGGGAGACTAGCGGGAGCAGAGACCCAGTACTTC.

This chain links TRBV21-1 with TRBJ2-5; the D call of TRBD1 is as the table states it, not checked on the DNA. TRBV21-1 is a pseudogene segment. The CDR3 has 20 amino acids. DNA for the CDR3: TGTGCCAGCAGCAAAGTAGCAGCCCTGGTGCTGGGGGCCCTTATAGAGACCCAGTACTTC. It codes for CASSKVAALVLGALIETQYF.